This TCR beta chain was identified in a study of blood T cell repertoires in COVID-19. Repertoires were generated with immunoSEQ multiplex PCR, while TCRdb's copy carries only in-frame clones and drops some. The sample shows around 330,000 clones, roughly 90% of them seen only once. V lost 6 bases to trimming and J lost 3 bases, with 11 bases between them. CDR1 SEHNR and CDR2 FQNEAQ come from the germline V gene (reference sequence). The CDR3 length is 13 residues. In terms of age and location, participants ranged from roughly 18 to 100 years and lived in around 22 US areas. This receptor was identified in a man between 60 and 75 years old who had recovered from COVID-19. Sequences were obtained from PBMCs or T cells enriched from blood (not recorded which). V gene TRBV7-9 combines with J gene TRBJ1-2; D call uncertain. The CDR3 loop is CASRPTFDYGYTF. In DNA, the CDR3 is TGTGCCAGCAGACCGACATTCGACTATGGCTACACCTTC.